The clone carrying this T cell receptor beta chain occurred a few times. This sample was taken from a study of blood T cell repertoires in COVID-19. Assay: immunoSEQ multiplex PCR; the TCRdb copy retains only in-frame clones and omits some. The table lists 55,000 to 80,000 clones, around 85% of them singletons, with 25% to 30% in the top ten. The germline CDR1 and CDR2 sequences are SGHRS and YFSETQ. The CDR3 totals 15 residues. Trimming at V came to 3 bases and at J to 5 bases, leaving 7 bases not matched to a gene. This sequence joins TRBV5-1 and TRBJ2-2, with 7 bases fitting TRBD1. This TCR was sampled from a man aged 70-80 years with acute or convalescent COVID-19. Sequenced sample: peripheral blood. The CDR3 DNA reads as TGCGCCAGCAGCTCTAAGGGGGCGCGAACCGGGGAGCTGTTTTTT. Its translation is CASSSKGARTGELFF.